A single T cell receptor (beta chain) is shown here with its context. Other DNA sequences from this sample encode an identical CDR3 as well. This entry is derived from a study of blood T cell repertoires in COVID-19. Study-level information: Acute and convalescent COVID-19 samples came from the United States, Italy and Spain.

Cohort allocation depended upon clinical history that participants reported. The germline gives CDR1 SGHRS, CDR2 YFSETQ. V dropped 0 bases and J dropped 2 bases, with 9 bases sitting between them. This CDR3 has 15 amino acids. Original methodology: By means of reference gene primer amplification, nucleated cell counts were estimated. Clones were read by immunoSEQ multiplex PCR, and TCRdb kept only the in-frame ones, dropping some. V and J calls and clone size are those listed in that table; D and trimming were worked out from the DNA. The sample carries 490,000 or so clones, approximately 86% recorded once.

The chain recombines TRBV5-1 with TRBJ1-5; D gene uncertain. Sample: PBMCs or T cells enriched from blood (not recorded which). The source is a woman aged 55-75 years who had recovered from COVID-19. DNA for the CDR3: TGCGCCAGCAGCTTGGACGGGGTGGGCAATCAGCCCCAGCATTTT. It encodes CASSLDGVGNQPQHF.